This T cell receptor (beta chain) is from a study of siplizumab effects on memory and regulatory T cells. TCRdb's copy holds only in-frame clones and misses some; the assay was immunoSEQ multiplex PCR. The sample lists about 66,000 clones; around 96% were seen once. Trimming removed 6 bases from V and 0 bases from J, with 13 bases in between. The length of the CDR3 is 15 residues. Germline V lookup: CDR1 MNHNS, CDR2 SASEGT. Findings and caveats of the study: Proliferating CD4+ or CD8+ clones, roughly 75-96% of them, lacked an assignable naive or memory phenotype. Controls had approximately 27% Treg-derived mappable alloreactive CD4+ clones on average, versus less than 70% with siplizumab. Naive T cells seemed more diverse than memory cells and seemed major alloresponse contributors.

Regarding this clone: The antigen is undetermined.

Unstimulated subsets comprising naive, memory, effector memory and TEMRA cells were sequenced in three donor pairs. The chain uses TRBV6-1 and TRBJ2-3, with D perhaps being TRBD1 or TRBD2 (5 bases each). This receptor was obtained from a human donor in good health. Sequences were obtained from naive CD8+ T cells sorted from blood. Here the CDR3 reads CASSPGTFSTDTQYF. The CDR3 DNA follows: TGTGCCAGCAGCCCCGGGACGTTTAGCACAGATACGCAGTATTTT.